The next 31 T cell receptor beta chains were all read from a single sample in a study of cytomegalovirus exposure and HLA in healthy donors. Vbeta (60) and Jbeta (13) primers were used in the PCR. Repertoires were generated with immunoSEQ multiplex PCR, while TCRdb's copy carries only in-frame clones and drops some. This table lists about 120,000 clones. The sequenced material came from PBMCs. The source is a man aged 18 to 30 in good health and CMV-seronegative.

The V and J genes are TRBV11-3 and TRBJ2-2; D not resolved. This CDR3 has 16 residues. Between the trimmed V and J ends, which lost 0 bases and 4 bases, there was a span of 12 bases. CDR1 and CDR2 (germline): SGHNT, YENEEA. CDR3 sequence: CASSLDELRSTGELFF. The CDR3 nucleotides are TGTGCCAGCAGCTTAGATGAGCTCCGAAGCACCGGGGAGCTGTTTTTT.

The CDR3 protein is CATSRDWDSQLSGNQPQHF. The CDR3 region has the DNA TGTGCCACCAGCAGAGATTGGGACAGCCAACTTTCGGGCAATCAGCCCCAGCATTTT. The rearrangement links TRBV15 to TRBJ1-5, with 7 positions matching TRBD1. In germline, CDR1 is LNHNV, CDR2 YYDKDF (reference sequence). The CDR3 sequence is 19 residues long. V dropped 0 bases and J dropped 2; count of bases not matched to a gene: 13.

V usage is TRBV7-9 and J usage is TRBJ2-7; 12 bases fit TRBD2. J gave up 3 bases and V 5 bases, and 5 bases lay outside the gene matches. Per the germline V gene, CDR1 is SEHNR and CDR2 is FQNEAQ (reference sequence). This CDR3 comprises 15 residues. The CDR3 DNA is TGTGCCAGCAGCGCGACTAGCGGGAGCAACTACGAGCAGTACTTC. It yields the protein CASSATSGSNYEQYF.

The J gene is TRBJ1-4, the V gene TRBV5-5; no clear D gene. The V end was cut by 7 bases, the J end by 0 bases, with 7 bases between. The CDR3 length is 13 residues. Germline assignment: CDR1 SGHKS and CDR2 YYEKEE (reference sequence). CDR3 DNA: TGTGCCAGCGTCCGTGCAACTAATGAAAAACTGTTTTTT. This encodes CASVRATNEKLFF.

The chain uses TRBV4-2 and TRBJ2-5; possible D gene TRBD1, 5 bases. Per the germline V gene, CDR1 is LGHNA and CDR2 is YNFKEQ. V gave up 0 bases and J gave up 5 bases, with 13 bases separating them. The CDR3 extends over 15 amino acids. The CDR3 DNA reads TGTGCCAGCAGCCAAGAGGGTAGCCAGGGCGAGACCCAGTACTTC. This codes for CASSQEGSQGETQYF.

This chain joins TRBV7-9 and TRBJ1-4, with D possibly TRBD1 on 5 matching bases. The CDR3 has 13 amino acids. Germline loops: CDR1 SEHNR, CDR2 FQNEAQ (reference sequence). Deletions cut 2 bases from V and 7 bases from J, with 8 bases between. CDR3 amino acids: CASSLIQGEKLFF. CDR3 nucleotides: TGTGCCAGCAGCTTAATCCAGGGTGAAAAACTGTTTTTT.

The V gene is TRBV14, the J gene TRBJ2-1; weak D call: TRBD2 (6 bases). Trimming stripped 3 bases from V and 10 bases from J, with 10 bases between. The CDR3 runs to 12 residues. Germline V gives CDR1 SGHDN, CDR2 FVKESK. The CDR3 is CASSQTREEQFF. The DNA of the CDR3 is TGTGCCAGCAGCCAGACCCGGGAGGAGCAGTTCTTC.

The chain employs TRBV19 and TRBJ1-2; 7 nucleotides match TRBD1. Germline assignment: CDR1 LNHDA and CDR2 SQIVND (reference sequence). J gave up 5 bases and V 3 bases, and 3 bases lay outside the gene matches. There are 13 residues in the CDR3. CDR3 in amino acids: CASSIAGQYGYTF. Here the CDR3 DNA reads TGTGCCAGTAGTATCGCGGGACAGTATGGCTACACCTTC.

V usage is TRBV6-1 and J usage is TRBJ2-1; the match to TRBD2 covers 12 bases. Germline V gives CDR1 MNHNS, CDR2 SASEGT. Trimming at V came to 4 bases and at J to 7 bases, leaving 2 bases not matched to a gene. The length of the CDR3 is 14 residues. The CDR3 loop reads CASSGLAGGNEQFF. The CDR3 DNA is TGTGCCAGCAGTGGGCTAGCGGGGGGGAATGAGCAGTTCTTC.

This chain connects TRBV5-1 to TRBJ2-5, with TRBD2 matching 8 bases. Germline lookup yields CDR1 SGHRS and CDR2 YFSETQ. V shed 4 bases, J shed 5 bases, and the junction held 7 bases outside the gene matches. CDR3 length: 14 amino acids. CDR3 bases: TGCGCCAGCAGCCCCTCGGGGGGGCGGGAGACCCAGTACTTC. Its translation is CASSPSGGRETQYF. The full variable domain, with the rest looked up from reference TRBV5-1 and TRBJ2-5, is KAGVTQTPRYLIKTRGQQVTLSCSPISGHRSVSWYQQTPGQGLQFLFEYFSETQRNKGNFPGRFSGRQFSNSRSEMNVSTLELGDSALYLCASSPSGGRETQYFGPGTRLLVL.

This chain connects TRBV11-1 to TRBJ1-5, with D unresolved. The V gene's germline CDR1 is SGHAT and CDR2 FQDESV (reference sequence). V was pared by 0 bases and J by 4 bases, with 4 bases between. The CDR3 extends over 13 amino acids. CDR3 loop: CASSLAENQPQHF. As DNA, the CDR3 is TGTGCCAGCAGCTTAGCCGAGAATCAGCCCCAGCATTTT.

For this clone: Other DNA sequences within the sample encode an identical CDR3. The CDR3 loop reads CASSLGPGVFEKLFF. The CDR3 DNA sequence: TGTGCCAGCAGCTTAGGTCCAGGGGTTTTTGAAAAACTGTTTTTT. The chain has TRBV7-2 and TRBJ1-4; a weak D match, TRBD1 (6 bases). This CDR3 is 15 amino acids long. V was clipped by 1 base and J by 7 bases, with 13 bases between them. The germline V gene has CDR1 SGHTA and CDR2 FQGNSA.

The rearrangement uses TRBV19 and TRBJ1-2; 10 bases fit TRBD1. There are 17 residues in the CDR3. V was pared by 6 bases and J by 1 base, with 11 bases of the junction left unmatched. Germline lookup yields CDR1 LNHDA and CDR2 SQIVND (reference sequence). CDR3 DNA: TGTGCCAGTAGGGGACAGGGGACCCTACGCTTTAACTATGGCTACACCTTC. This gives the protein CASRGQGTLRFNYGYTF. The whole variable domain, filled in from reference TRBV19 and TRBJ1-2, reads DGGITQSPKYLFRKEGQNVTLSCEQNLNHDAMYWYRQDPGQGLRLIYYSQIVNDFQKGDIAEGYSVSREKKESFPLTVTSAQKNPTAFYLCASRGQGTLRFNYGYTFGSGTRLTVV.

V gene TRBV7-9 combines with J gene TRBJ2-5, with D possibly matching TRBD2 (6 bases). The J call may be mistaken, given a closer DNA end match to TRBJ2-7. There are 17 residues in the CDR3. The germline gives CDR1 SEHNR, CDR2 FQNEAQ (reference sequence). CDR3 sequence reads: CASSLSVRTGVPYEQYF. DNA of the CDR3: TGTGCCAGCAGCTTATCGGTGCGAACGGGAGTTCCCTACGAGCAGTACTTC.

This chain joins TRBV7-2 and TRBJ2-5; 10 bases line up with TRBD2. CDR1 and CDR2 (germline): SGHTA, FQGNSA. This CDR3 has 19 amino acids. The J segment lost 5 bases and the V segment lost 5 bases, leaving 20 bases of the junction unmatched. The CDR3 DNA reads TGTGCCAGCAGCGCTCAAGCGGGGGGGCCTTTGGGGGTTAAGGAGACCCAGTACTTC. Amino acids: CASSAQAGGPLGVKETQYF. Variable domain in full (rest from reference TRBV7-2 and TRBJ2-5): GAGVSQSPSNKVTEKGKDVELRCDPISGHTALYWYRQSLGQGLEFLIYFQGNSAPDKSGLPSDRFSAERTGGSVSTLTIQRTQQEDSAVYLCASSAQAGGPLGVKETQYFGPGTRLLVL.

The genes are TRBV4-1 and TRBJ2-2, with a possible D match to TRBD2 (5 bases). V was trimmed by 2 bases and J by 4 bases, leaving 11 bases between them. The CDR3 runs 15 residues. Germline CDR1 is MGHRA and CDR2 is YSYEKL. The CDR3 is CASSQRGGPTGELFF. CDR3 in DNA: TGCGCCAGCAGCCAACGTGGAGGACCCACCGGGGAGCTGTTTTTT.

The chain links TRBV6-5 to TRBJ2-5; 9 bases match TRBD1. Judging by the DNA end, TRBJ2-7 fits better; the J call may be wrong. Per germline, CDR1 MNHEY and CDR2 SVGAGI. The CDR3 is made up of 14 amino acids. The CDR3 protein is CATSVGQGHYEQYF. The CDR3 DNA reads TGTGCCACGTCTGTGGGACAGGGACACTACGAGCAGTACTTC.

The V and J genes are TRBV27 and TRBJ2-2; 10 nucleotides align to TRBD1. CDR3 length: 13 residues. Germline values: CDR1 MNHEY, CDR2 SMNVEV (reference sequence). Unmatched junction bases numbered 3, after V lost 10 bases and J lost 4 bases. CDR3 amino acids: CAIRTGGTGELFF. The DNA for the CDR3 is TGTGCCATACGGACAGGGGGCACCGGGGAGCTGTTTTTT.

The genes are TRBV5-4 and TRBJ2-1; TRBD2 agrees at 7 bases. Per germline, CDR1 SGHNT and CDR2 YYREEE (reference sequence). V lost 4 bases and J lost 7; bases outside the gene matches: 14. This CDR3 is built from 16 residues. The CDR3 bases are TGTGCCAGCAGCCTCCCGAGCCGGGACTATACGAATGAGCAGTTCTTC. Its protein is CASSLPSRDYTNEQFF.

The gene calls are TRBV19 and TRBJ2-7; maybe TRBD1 (5 bases). V was pared by 3 bases and J by 3 bases, with 9 bases between. From germline, CDR1 is LNHDA and CDR2 SQIVND (reference sequence). CDR3 length: 13 amino acids. CDR3 in amino acids: CASSISQGYEQYF. The CDR3 DNA sequence: TGTGCCAGTAGTATTAGTCAGGGCTACGAGCAGTACTTC.

This chain uses TRBV10-3 with TRBJ2-3; TRBD1 matches at 10 bases. This CDR3 region has 16 residues. Germline trimming cut 7 bases from V and 2 bases from J; bases unmatched to any gene: 9. Germline-derived CDR1 and CDR2 are ENHRY and SYGVKD. CDR3 sequence reads: CAIKTGTGEVTDTQYF. The CDR3, as DNA: TGTGCCATCAAGACCGGGACAGGGGAGGTCACAGATACGCAGTATTTT.

The chain couples TRBV11-2 to TRBJ1-4, with D unclear. The germline V gene has CDR1 SGHAT and CDR2 FQNNGV. The CDR3 spans 14 residues. Trimming cost V 8 bases and J 4 bases, with 14 bases left between them. The CDR3 bases are TGTGCCAGCTCCGCATACGTACTTAATGAAAAACTGTTTTTT. Translating it yields CASSAYVLNEKLFF.

The J gene is TRBJ2-2, the V gene TRBV5-1, with unresolved D. Deletions cut 4 bases from V and 5 bases from J, with 18 bases between. In germline, CDR1 is SGHRS, CDR2 YFSETQ. The CDR3 contains 16 residues. The CDR3 region is CASSPYTEPGTGELFF. DNA for the CDR3: TGCGCCAGCAGCCCTTACACAGAACCTGGGACCGGGGAGCTGTTTTTT. The full variable domain, in which reference TRBV5-1 and TRBJ2-2 provide the parts outside the CDR3, is KAGVTQTPRYLIKTRGQQVTLSCSPISGHRSVSWYQQTPGQGLQFLFEYFSETQRNKGNFPGRFSGRQFSNSRSEMNVSTLELGDSALYLCASSPYTEPGTGELFFGEGSRLTVL.

CDR3 region: CASSVPGEGVETEAFF. CDR3 DNA: TGTGCCAGCAGCGTCCCGGGGGAGGGCGTGGAGACTGAAGCTTTCTTT. The chain links TRBV9 to TRBJ1-1; D may be TRBD1 (5 bases). The germline V and J ends were trimmed by 2 bases and 5 bases, with 19 bases remaining between them. Germline V gene lookup returns CDR1 SGDLS and CDR2 YYNGEE. This CDR3 has 16 residues.

This chain joins TRBV18 and TRBJ1-2; 9 bases map to TRBD1. The germline gives CDR1 KGHSH, CDR2 LQKENI. This CDR3 has 16 residues. Unmatched junction bases numbered 7, after V lost 0 bases and J lost 5 bases. The CDR3 loop is CASSPPGTGSIYGYTF. CDR3 nucleotide sequence: TGTGCCAGCTCACCACCCGGGACAGGGTCTATATATGGCTACACCTTC.

This chain connects TRBV7-9 to TRBJ1-3; D unresolved. In germline, CDR1 is SEHNR, CDR2 FQNEAQ (reference sequence). V dropped 4 bases and J dropped 6 bases, with 16 bases sitting between them. This CDR3 has 15 amino acids. The CDR3 DNA reads as TGTGCCAGCAGCTGGGTCGGAGAGGAGGAAAACACCATATATTTT. This codes for CASSWVGEEENTIYF.

The genes are TRBV7-2 and TRBJ2-7; D not resolved. The CDR3 extends over 12 amino acids. Per germline, CDR1 SGHTA and CDR2 FQGNSA. Trimming pared 2 bases from V and 4 bases from J, leaving 6 bases between. For the CDR3, the DNA is TGTGCCAGCAGCTTAAGCCGTTACGAGCAGTACTTC. Translating it yields CASSLSRYEQYF.

The rearrangement joins TRBV5-1 to TRBJ1-3; the D is unclear. V lost 0 bases to trimming and J lost 0 bases, with 13 bases between them. The CDR3 runs 17 residues. Germline values: CDR1 SGHRS, CDR2 YFSETQ. The CDR3: CASSLESALHSGNTIYF. The CDR3 region has the DNA TGCGCCAGCAGCTTGGAAAGCGCCTTACACTCTGGAAACACCATATATTTT.

The chain links TRBV7-8 to TRBJ1-2; tentative D call: TRBD1 (6 bases). The CDR3 totals 13 residues. The V and J ends lost 3 bases and 4 bases respectively, with 9 bases between them. From germline, CDR1 is SGHVS and CDR2 FQNEAQ. CDR3 sequence reads: CASSFQGSYGYTF. CDR3 coding DNA: TGTGCCAGCAGCTTCCAGGGGAGCTATGGCTACACCTTC.

This chain connects TRBV10-3 to TRBJ1-1; 7 nucleotides agree with TRBD1. The CDR3 is 16 amino acids. Germline V gene lookup returns CDR1 ENHRY and CDR2 SYGVKD. The V gene end was trimmed by 5 bases and the J gene end by 1 base; junction bases not matched to a gene: 10. The CDR3 reads CAISLGGLQGNTEAFF. DNA of the CDR3: TGTGCCATCAGTCTAGGGGGCCTACAGGGGAACACTGAAGCTTTCTTT.

This chain links TRBV29-1 with TRBJ1-1; weak D call: TRBD1 (5 bases). Trimming took 6 bases from V and 1 from J, leaving 18 bases between them. CDR3 length: 15 residues. Per germline, CDR1 SQVTM and CDR2 ANQGSEA. CDR3 loop: CSVWGWGQTNTEAFF. The DNA of the CDR3 is TGCAGCGTCTGGGGTTGGGGCCAAACGAACACTGAAGCTTTCTTT.